This TCR beta chain was sequenced for a study of T cell responses to AZD1222 COVID-19 vaccine. Study results and caveats: Only 5 or 6 individuals given AZD1222 were seropositive at baseline.

Profiling relied on immunoSEQ multiplex PCR, and the TCRdb table lists in-frame clones only, not all of them. The table has under 150,000 clones, around 83% seen once; the top ten hold over 4%. About this clone: Its specificity is unknown.

The CDR3 loop spans 18 amino acids. J was trimmed by 8 bases and V by 4 bases; bases with no gene match: 14. Germline CDR1 reads MDHEN; CDR2 reads SYDVKM. The sequence came from an adult in good health. This sequence joins TRBV28 and TRBJ2-2; TRBD1 matches at 12 bases. The material sequenced was peripheral blood, taken on day 0 of MenACWY control vaccination. CDR3 residues: CASSSHKGQGASWGELFF. For the CDR3, the DNA is TGTGCCAGCAGTTCGCACAAGGGACAGGGGGCCTCCTGGGGGGAGCTGTTTTTT.